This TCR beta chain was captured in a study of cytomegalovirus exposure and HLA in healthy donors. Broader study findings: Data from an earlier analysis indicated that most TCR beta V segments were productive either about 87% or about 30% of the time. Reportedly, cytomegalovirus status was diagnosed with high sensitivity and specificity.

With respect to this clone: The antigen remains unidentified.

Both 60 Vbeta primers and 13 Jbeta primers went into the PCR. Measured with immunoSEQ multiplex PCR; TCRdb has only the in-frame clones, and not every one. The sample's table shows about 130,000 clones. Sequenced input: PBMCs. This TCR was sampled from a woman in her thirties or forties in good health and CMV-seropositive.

This CDR3 is CASSFRGYSTDTQYF. In DNA, the CDR3 is TGTGCCAGCAGCTTCAGAGGGTATAGCACAGATACGCAGTATTTT. The rearrangement links TRBV11-2 to TRBJ2-3; perhaps TRBD2 as D (5 bases). The CDR3 covers 15 residues. Germline V gives CDR1 SGHAT, CDR2 FQNNGV. V lost 3 bases and J 0 bases, leaving 10 bases between the germline ends.